Below, 7 T cell receptor beta chains from the same sample are listed, as sequenced in a study of siplizumab effects on memory and regulatory T cells. Profiling relied on immunoSEQ multiplex PCR, and the TCRdb table lists in-frame clones only, not all of them. Among around 83,000 clones listed, about 90% were seen once. Sequencing input: CD4+ T cells sorted from blood. Source of these receptors: a human donor in good health.

The chain has TRBV7-9 and TRBJ2-2, with TRBD2 matching 8 bases. The V gene's germline CDR1 is SEHNR and CDR2 FQNEAQ (reference sequence). This CDR3 contains 16 residues. Trimming took 5 bases from V and 5 from J; bases not matched to a gene: 10. The CDR3 spells CASSPSGTSGTGELFF. In DNA form, the CDR3 reads TGTGCCAGCAGCCCATCCGGGACTAGTGGTACCGGGGAGCTGTTTTTT.

The V gene is TRBV6-4, the J gene TRBJ2-2; the match to TRBD2 covers 9 bases. Germline values: CDR1 MRHNA, CDR2 SNTAGT. With 4 bases clipped from V and 2 bases from J, the junction kept 2 bases outside the gene matches. CDR3 length equals 15 residues. The CDR3 nucleotides are TGTGCCAGCAGTGTCGGGACTAGCAACACCGGGGAGCTGTTTTTT. Its protein product is CASSVGTSNTGELFF.

This chain links TRBV6-1 with TRBJ2-3, with D possibly matching TRBD2 (6 bases). The germline V gene has CDR1 MNHNS and CDR2 SASEGT. CDR3 size: 12 residues. V was pared by 5 bases and J by 6 bases, with 9 bases between. CDR3 sequence reads: CASSFREDTQYF. CDR3 bases: TGTGCCAGCAGTTTCCGGGAGGATACGCAGTATTTT.

The chain employs TRBV30 and TRBJ2-1, with D possibly being TRBD2 (5 bases). CDR3 size: 15 residues. Germline V gene sequence: CDR1 GTSNPN, CDR2 SVGIG (reference sequence). V dropped 1 base and J dropped 4 bases, with 14 bases sitting between them. DNA for the CDR3: TGTGCCTGGAGTGCAATCTCGCGGGTTTACAATGAGCAGTTCTTC. This gives the protein CAWSAISRVYNEQFF.

The chain is built from TRBV21-1 and TRBJ2-1; TRBD2, the table's D call, was not compared with the DNA. TRBV21-1 counts as a pseudogene. This CDR3 contains 18 residues. CDR3 residues: CASSKRPLAGGPYNEQFF. The CDR3, as DNA: TGTGCCAGCAGCAAACGGCCCCTAGCGGGAGGGCCCTACAATGAGCAGTTCTTC.

The V and J genes are TRBV29-1 and TRBJ1-3; D is ambiguous. V gave up 6 bases and J gave up 0 bases, with 9 bases separating them. CDR3 length equals 13 residues. Germline CDR1 SQVTM, CDR2 ANQGSEA. The CDR3 region has the DNA TGCAGCGTGCAGGTCAGCTCTGGAAACACCATATATTTT. It encodes CSVQVSSGNTIYF.

The V gene is TRBV11-3, the J gene TRBJ2-3; no definite D call. V was cut by 5 bases and J by 4 bases, with 19 bases left in between. This CDR3 has 16 amino acids. Germline lookup yields CDR1 SGHNT and CDR2 YENEEA. CDR3 coding DNA: TGTGCCAGCAGCCCTTCTGGCGGTTCCCCCCCAGATACGCAGTATTTT. As protein: CASSPSGGSPPDTQYF. Full variable domain (rest looked up from reference TRBV11-3 and TRBJ2-3): EAGVVQSPRYKIIEKKQPVAFWCNPISGHNTLYWYLQNLGQGPELLIRYENEEAVDDSQLPKDRFSAERLKGVDSTLKIQPAELGDSAVYLCASSPSGGSPPDTQYFGPGTRLTVL.